This T cell receptor beta chain derives from a study of PD-1 blockade in classical Hodgkin lymphoma. Findings and caveats of the study: Those starting nivolumab under 1 year post-ASCT were excluded. Patients newly diagnosed and complete responders had comparable baseline diversity. No one has yet defined what causes the repertoire differences, which may be disease activity or prior therapy.

Generated by immunoSEQ multiplex PCR, the TCRdb table keeps only in-frame clones and is missing some. The sample contains 70,000 to 80,000 clones, 90% to 95% of which appear only once. Trimming cost V 11 bases and J 4 bases, with 18 bases left between them. This CDR3 is built from 14 residues. Germline CDR1 reads SEHNR; CDR2 reads FQNEAQ (reference sequence). Brentuximab vedotin exposure varied among the patients, all of whom had relapsed after autologous stem cell transplantation. Concerning this clone itself: No antigen is known for it.

Source: peripheral blood mononuclear cells (PBMCs), taken at baseline. The chain joins TRBV7-9 to TRBJ2-1, with TRBD1 as a possible D gene (5 bases). The sequence came from a human donor with classical Hodgkin lymphoma. The CDR3 DNA reads TGTGCCGGTGAGGTGGGGCCAGAGTACAATGAGCAGTTCTTC. Protein product: CAGEVGPEYNEQFF. The full variable domain, in which reference TRBV7-9 and TRBJ2-1 provide the parts outside the CDR3, is DTGVSQNPRHKITKRGQNVTFRCDPISEHNRLYWYRQTLGQGPEFLTYFQNEAQLEKSRLLSDRFSAERPKGSFSTLEIQRTEQGDSAMYLCAGEVGPEYNEQFFGPGTRLTVL.